The clone carrying this TCR beta chain turned up a few times. Its antigen is as yet unknown. These data originate in a study of T cells in Graves' hyperthyroidism and ophthalmopathy. Study overall: At initial diagnosis, before any treatment had begun, peripheral blood was obtained.

V trimming: 6 bases; J trimming: 7 bases; junction bases outside the gene matches: 8. CDR3 length equals 16 residues. In germline, CDR1 is SGHVS, CDR2 FNYEAQ. TCR beta CDR3 sequences were amplified from RNA transcripts. HTBI primers were used for first-round RT-PCR of the TCR CDR3. TCRdb independently ran MiXCR on the multiplex PCR reads; one entry per CDR3 protein. The profile covers hundreds of thousands of distinct CDR3 sequences, with less than 25% appearing a single time and around 54% taken by the ten largest. Study observations and caveats: Ophthalmopathy, as predicted by the model, came a median about seven months after the prediction. Most thyroid clonotypes expanded above 0.001 were also detected in blood.

The J gene is TRBJ2-1, the V gene TRBV7-6; the match to TRBD2 covers 14 bases. The sequenced material came from blood. The source is a woman aged 70-85 years with Graves' ophthalmopathy. In DNA, the CDR3 is TGTGCCAGCAGTTTTGGACTAGCGGGAGGCAGAAATGAGCAGTTCTTC. This gives the protein CASSFGLAGGRNEQFF.